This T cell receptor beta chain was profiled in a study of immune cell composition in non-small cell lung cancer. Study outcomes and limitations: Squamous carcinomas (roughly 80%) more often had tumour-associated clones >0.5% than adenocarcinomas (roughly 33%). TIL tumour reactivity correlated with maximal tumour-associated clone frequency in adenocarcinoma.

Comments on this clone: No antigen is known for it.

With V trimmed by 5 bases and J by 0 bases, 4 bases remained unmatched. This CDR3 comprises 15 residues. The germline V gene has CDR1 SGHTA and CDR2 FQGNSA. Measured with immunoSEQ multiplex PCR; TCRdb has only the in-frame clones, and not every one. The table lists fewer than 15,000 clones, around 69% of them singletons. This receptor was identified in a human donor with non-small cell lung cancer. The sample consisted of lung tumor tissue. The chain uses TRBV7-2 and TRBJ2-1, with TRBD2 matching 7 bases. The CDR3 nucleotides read TGTGCCAGCAGCGTCGCGGGGGTCTCCTACAATGAGCAGTTCTTC. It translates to CASSVAGVSYNEQFF.